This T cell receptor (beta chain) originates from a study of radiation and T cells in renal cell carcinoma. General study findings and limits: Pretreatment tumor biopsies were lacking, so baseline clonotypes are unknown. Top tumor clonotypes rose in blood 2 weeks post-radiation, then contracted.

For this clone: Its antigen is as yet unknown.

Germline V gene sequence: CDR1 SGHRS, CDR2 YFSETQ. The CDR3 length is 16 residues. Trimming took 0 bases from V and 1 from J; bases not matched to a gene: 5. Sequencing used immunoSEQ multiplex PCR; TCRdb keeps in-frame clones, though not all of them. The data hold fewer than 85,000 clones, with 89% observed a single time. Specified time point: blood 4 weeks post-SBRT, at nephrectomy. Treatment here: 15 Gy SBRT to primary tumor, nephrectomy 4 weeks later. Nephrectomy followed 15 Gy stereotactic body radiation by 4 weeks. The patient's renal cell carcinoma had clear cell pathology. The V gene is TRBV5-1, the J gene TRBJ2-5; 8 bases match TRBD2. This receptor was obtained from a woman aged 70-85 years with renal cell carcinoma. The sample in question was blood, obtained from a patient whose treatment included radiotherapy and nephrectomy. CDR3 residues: CASSLEAGGPQETQYF. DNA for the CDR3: TGCGCCAGCAGCTTGGAGGCGGGGGGTCCCCAAGAGACCCAGTACTTC.